Shown below are 17 T cell receptor beta chains from a single sample sequenced in a study of control samples from healthy donors and cancer patients. Sequencing was performed with immunoSEQ multiplex PCR; in TCRdb, only in-frame clones are kept and a portion is missing. The sample table includes roughly 200,000 clones. Sample: blood. All receptors come from a woman in her twenties or thirties in good health.

The genes are TRBV19 and TRBJ2-5; TRBD2 is a possible D gene (6 bases). Trimming shortened V by 4 bases and J by 7 bases, and 10 bases separated the two germline ends. The CDR3 length is 12 residues. Germline assignment: CDR1 LNHDA and CDR2 SQIVND (reference sequence). The CDR3 spells CASSTSEGTQYF. For the CDR3, the DNA is TGTGCCAGTAGTACTAGCGAGGGGACCCAGTACTTC.

The chain has TRBV5-4 and TRBJ1-2; no reliable D call. The germline CDR1 and CDR2 sequences are SGHNT and YYREEE (reference sequence). The germline V and J ends were trimmed by 0 bases and 6 bases, with 12 bases remaining between them. The CDR3 sequence is 14 residues long. The CDR3 loop reads CASSLGGSRNGYTF. CDR3 sequence (DNA): TGTGCCAGCAGCTTGGGTGGCTCACGAAATGGCTACACCTTC.

The chain has TRBV19 and TRBJ1-1, with D perhaps TRBD1 (6 bases). This CDR3 is 15 amino acids long. Germline V gene lookup returns CDR1 LNHDA and CDR2 SQIVND (reference sequence). The V end lost 6 bases, the J end lost 4 bases, and 18 bases lay between the germline ends. CDR3 residues: CASRPRGSFVTEAFF. CDR3 bases: TGTGCCAGTAGGCCGAGGGGGAGTTTTGTCACTGAAGCTTTCTTT.

The chain employs TRBV24-1 and TRBJ1-1; tentatively, D is TRBD1 (5 bases). The CDR3 totals 15 residues. V lost 2 bases, J lost 1 base, and 10 bases lay in between. Germline V lookup: CDR1 KGHDR, CDR2 SFDVKD. This chain's CDR3 is CATSDSGTANTEAFF. The CDR3 nucleotides read TGTGCCACCAGTGATTCCGGGACGGCGAACACTGAAGCTTTCTTT.

V usage is TRBV15 and J usage is TRBJ2-5; D could derive from TRBD1 or TRBD2 (5 bases each). The CDR3 consists of 16 residues. Trimming took 2 bases from V and 2 from J, leaving 15 bases between them. Germline V gives CDR1 LNHNV, CDR2 YYDKDF (reference sequence). CDR3 coding DNA: TGTGCCACCAGCAGACCCGCGGGCAGGACACAAGAGACCCAGTACTTC. Protein: CATSRPAGRTQETQYF. Complete variable domain (other parts from reference TRBV15 and TRBJ2-5): DAMVIQNPRYQVTQFGKPVTLSCSQTLNHNVMYWYQQKSSQAPKLLFHYYDKDFNNEADTPDNFQSRRPNTSFCFLDIRSPGLGDTAMYLCATSRPAGRTQETQYFGPGTRLLVL.

V gene TRBV10-3 combines with J gene TRBJ2-7; tentative D call: TRBD1 (5 bases). This CDR3 is built from 14 residues. Germline V gene lookup returns CDR1 ENHRY and CDR2 SYGVKD. Trimming shortened V by 3 bases and J by 0 bases, and 9 bases separated the two germline ends. The CDR3 coding sequence is TGTGCCATCAGTGACCGACAGAACTCCTACGAGCAGTACTTC. Translated, it gives CAISDRQNSYEQYF.

In nucleotides, the CDR3 is TGCGCCAGCAGCTTGGACAGGGTCACTGAAGCTTTCTTT. Protein: CASSLDRVTEAFF. The J gene is TRBJ1-1, the V gene TRBV5-1, with a possible D match to TRBD1 (6 bases). V was clipped by 0 bases and J by 4 bases, with 7 bases between them. In germline, CDR1 is SGHRS, CDR2 YFSETQ. The CDR3 spans 13 residues.

The J gene is TRBJ2-7, the V gene TRBV6-6; 10 bases fit TRBD1. Germline V gene sequence: CDR1 MNHNY, CDR2 SVGAGI (reference sequence). The CDR3 runs 15 residues. The J segment lost 2 bases and the V segment lost 5 bases, leaving 6 bases of the junction unmatched. The chain's CDR3 is CASSPRQGAAYEQYF. CDR3 DNA sequence: TGTGCCAGCAGTCCTCGACAGGGGGCGGCCTACGAGCAGTACTTC.

This rearrangement joins TRBV7-2 to TRBJ2-1; a possible D gene is TRBD1 (6 bases). This CDR3 comprises 13 residues. CDR1 SGHTA and CDR2 FQGNSA come from the germline V gene. Trimming left V 5 bases short and J 8 bases short, with 13 bases between. The chain's CDR3 is CASSLQGWDEQFF. The DNA for the CDR3 is TGTGCCAGCAGCCTACAGGGATGGGATGAGCAGTTCTTC. Filled out from reference TRBV7-2 and TRBJ2-1, the complete variable domain reads GAGVSQSPSNKVTEKGKDVELRCDPISGHTALYWYRQSLGQGLEFLIYFQGNSAPDKSGLPSDRFSAERTGGSVSTLTIQRTQQEDSAVYLCASSLQGWDEQFFGPGTRLTVL.

The chain has TRBV15 and TRBJ1-5, with no clear D. The CDR3 length is 21 residues. Trimming stripped 0 bases from V and 2 bases from J, with 26 bases between. Looked up from germline, CDR1 is LNHNV and CDR2 is YYDKDF (reference sequence). In DNA form, the CDR3 reads TGTGCCACCAGCAGAGACAACGCCGCGACACGGTCTAGGAGCGGCAATCAGCCCCAGCATTTT. Its translation: CATSRDNAATRSRSGNQPQHF.

The chain has TRBV19 and TRBJ2-2; tentative D call: TRBD1 (6 bases). Trimming cost V 5 bases and J 5 bases, with 9 bases left between them. The CDR3 loop spans 13 amino acids. Germline CDR1 and CDR2: LNHDA and SQIVND (reference sequence). The DNA of the CDR3 is TGTGCCAGTAGTGTACAGGGAACCGGGGAGCTGTTTTTT. Its translation is CASSVQGTGELFF.

The J gene is TRBJ1-1, the V gene TRBV9, with 7 bases fitting TRBD1. This CDR3 is 19 amino acids long. With 2 bases clipped from V and 1 base from J, the junction kept 17 bases outside the gene matches. In germline, CDR1 is SGDLS, CDR2 YYNGEE. Here the CDR3 reads CASSVGRNRGRGPNTEAFF. DNA for the CDR3: TGTGCCAGCAGCGTTGGCCGAAACAGGGGACGCGGGCCGAACACTGAAGCTTTCTTT.

This sequence joins TRBV28 and TRBJ1-1; 8 bases line up with TRBD1. The trim removed 6 bases at V and 2 bases at J, leaving 5 bases unmatched. The CDR3 is 14 residues long. Germline V CDR1 and CDR2: MDHEN, SYDVKM. This chain's CDR3 is CASRVDRGNTEAFF. CDR3 nucleotides: TGTGCCAGCAGGGTTGACAGGGGAAACACTGAAGCTTTCTTT.

V usage is TRBV2 and J usage is TRBJ2-6; the D is unclear. Trimming took 3 bases from V and 0 from J, leaving 15 bases between them. Germline CDR1 SNHLY, CDR2 FYNNEI. The CDR3 loop spans 18 amino acids. The CDR3 sequence: CASSELIRRNSGANVLTF. The CDR3 DNA reads as TGTGCCAGCAGTGAGTTAATCCGAAGGAACTCTGGGGCCAACGTCCTGACTTTC.

The gene calls are TRBV6-5 and TRBJ1-5; the match to TRBD1 covers 7 bases. CDR1 and CDR2 from the germline V gene are MNHEY and SVGAGI. V shed 6 bases and J 6 bases; nucleotides not matched to a gene: 8. This CDR3 spans 14 amino acids. The CDR3 DNA is TGTGCCAGCAGGAGGGACAGCCAAGGTCAGCCCCAGCATTTT. Translated: CASRRDSQGQPQHF.

This chain links TRBV27 with TRBJ2-1; D is undetermined. The V end was cut by 5 bases, the J end by 3 bases, with 2 bases between. The CDR3 has 11 residues. CDR1 and CDR2 from the germline V gene are MNHEY and SMNVEV (reference sequence). The CDR3 DNA follows: TGTGCCAGCAGTCGCTACAATGAGCAGTTCTTC. It is translated as CASSRYNEQFF.

The chain has TRBV27 and TRBJ1-1, with D possibly TRBD1 on 5 matching bases. The ends were cut back, 0 bases at V and 4 bases at J, with 9 bases in the middle. CDR3 length: 14 residues. From germline, CDR1 is MNHEY and CDR2 SMNVEV (reference sequence). DNA for the CDR3: TGTGCCAGCAGTTTATCAAGGGGTGCCACTGAAGCTTTCTTT. This encodes CASSLSRGATEAFF.